These T cell receptor beta chains were read from a single sample in a study of post-analysis software for immune sequencing data. TCRdb analysed the PCR reads with MiXCR anew, one entry per CDR3 protein. Among about 460,000 distinct CDR3 sequences, roughly 46% were seen once, and the ten largest hold around an eighth. The sample comprised blood. These receptors originate from a girl between 10 and 17 years old with multiple sclerosis. Both conserved end residues are part of each CDR3. D genes are given only for firm matches. Clone size is given for some rows only: seen once, a few or many times, or a class if the clone is expanded.

clone_size,d_call,j_call,cdr3_length,v_call,cdr3_nt,cdr3_aa
NA,NA,TRBJ2-6,17,TRBV15,TGTGCCACCAGCAGAGGTCCACGATACTCTGGGGCCAACGTCCTGACTTTC,CATSRGPRYSGANVLTF
few,TRBD1,TRBJ1-2,13,TRBV3-1,TGTGCCAGCAGCCTGGGACAGGATGATGGCTACACCTTC,CASSLGQDDGYTF
NA,TRBD1,TRBJ1-4,12,TRBV12-3/TRBV12-4,TGTGCCAGCAGTTTATCAGGGGGAAAACTGTTTTTT,CASSLSGGKLFF
NA,NA,TRBJ2-1,15,TRBV5-1,TGTGCCAGCAGCTTGGGGGGTCCGGGGAACAATGAGCAGTTCTTC,CASSLGGPGNNEQFF
NA,TRBD2,TRBJ2-5,18,TRBV28,TGTGCCAGCAGTTTCGGTCGGCTTTGGCTAGCGGGAGGAAAGACCCAGTACTTC,CASSFGRLWLAGGKTQYF
few,NA,TRBJ1-2,15,TRBV4-1,TGCGCCAGCAGCGACGTTCGACGGGCTAACTATGGCTACACCTTC,CASSDVRRANYGYTF
NA,TRBD2,TRBJ2-2,17,TRBV4-3,TGCGCCAGCAGCCCCACCACTAGCGGGAGAATCCCCGGGGAGCTGTTTTTT,CASSPTTSGRIPGELFF
NA,NA,TRBJ2-5,15,TRBV14,TGTGCCAGCAGCCGAGGGGTAGGGGTCCGGGAGACCCAGTACTTC,CASSRGVGVRETQYF
NA,TRBD2,TRBJ2-1,15,TRBV6-6,TGTGCCAGCAGTAACAGAGCGGGAGTAGGCAATGAGCAGTTCTTC,CASSNRAGVGNEQFF
NA,NA,TRBJ1-5,15,TRBV6-2/TRBV6-3,TGTGCCAGCAGTTACGGGGGACACGCCAATCAGCCCCAGCATTTT,CASSYGGHANQPQHF
NA,NA,TRBJ2-5,14,TRBV5-1,TGCGCCAGCAGCTTGGAGGGGAACCAAGAGACCCAGTACTTC,CASSLEGNQETQYF
few,TRBD1,TRBJ2-1,11,TRBV29-1,TGCAACGGGACAGGGGTCGATGAGCAGTTCTTC,CNGTGVDEQFF
few,NA,TRBJ2-6,17,TRBV30,TGTGCCTGGAGTAGGCAGGGATCCCCCTCTGGGGCCAACGTCCTGACTTTC,CAWSRQGSPSGANVLTF
NA,TRBD1,TRBJ1-2,14,TRBV5-1,TGCGTCAGCTTTGAGGGCACAGGGGAGGCTGGCTACACCTTC,CVSFEGTGEAGYTF
NA,NA,TRBJ2-1,14,TRBV5-1,TGCGCCGGCAGCTTTGGGGACCCCTACAATGAGCAGTTCTTC,CAGSFGDPYNEQFF
NA,NA,TRBJ2-7,15,TRBV7-2,TGTGCCAGCAGCTTAGGCGTAGCACAGGACTACGAGCAGTACTTC,CASSLGVAQDYEQYF
few,TRBD2,TRBJ2-1,13,TRBV20-1,TGCAGTGCTAGAGTCGGGACTATGGGTGAGCAGTTCTTC,CSARVGTMGEQFF
few,NA,TRBJ2-7,14,TRBV5-1,TGCGCCAGCAGCTCTTACAGGGTTCCCTACGAGCAGTACTTC,CASSSYRVPYEQYF
NA,NA,TRBJ1-5,12,TRBV20-1,TGCAGTGCTAGTCCCGGCAATCAGCCCCAGCATTTT,CSASPGNQPQHF
few,NA,TRBJ2-5,13,TRBV24-1,TGTGCCACCAGTGGAGGGGCTCAAGAGACCCAGTACTTC,CATSGGAQETQYF
NA,NA,TRBJ2-7,13,TRBV29-1,TGCAGCGTTGAAGTCCCCCCTGGCTACGAGCAGTACTTC,CSVEVPPGYEQYF
NA,TRBD1,TRBJ2-3,13,TRBV12-3/TRBV12-4,TGTGCCAGCAGTGTAACAGGGACAGATACGGAGTATTTT,CASSVTGTDTEYF
many,TRBD2,TRBJ2-1,14,TRBV3-1,TGTGCCAGCACAGGACTAGCGGGAGGCAATGAGCAGTTCTTC,CASTGLAGGNEQFF
NA,NA,TRBJ2-1,17,TRBV25-1,TGTGCCAGCAGTGATTCTGGGACTTACAAGGTTTTCGATGAGCAGTTCTTC,CASSDSGTYKVFDEQFF
NA,NA,TRBJ1-1,12,TRBV5-5,TGTGCCAGCAGCTTCAGAACCTTTGAAGTTTTCTTT,CASSFRTFEVFF
few,NA,TRBJ2-1,14,TRBV6-5,TGTGCCAGCAGTTACAGGCTAGTCTACAATGAGCAGTTCTTC,CASSYRLVYNEQFF
NA,NA,TRBJ1-2,16,TRBV6-2/TRBV6-3,TGTGCCAGCAGTTACTCGAGCTGGATGCTAGTCCCTCGCTACACCTTC,CASSYSSWMLVPRYTF
NA,TRBD1,TRBJ2-5,11,TRBV28,TGTACTACAGGGGCCCAAGAGACCCAGTACTTC,CTTGAQETQYF
few,NA,TRBJ2-7,14,TRBV20-1,TGCAGTGCTAGACCGGGACTTCTCTCCTACGAGCAGTACTTC,CSARPGLLSYEQYF
once,NA,TRBJ2-1,16,TRBV27,TGTGCCAGCAGTTTATTTGGGGAGGCTATCAACAATGAGCAGTTCTTC,CASSLFGEAINNEQFF
few,TRBD1,TRBJ2-3,14,TRBV5-1,TGCGCCAGCAGCTCGGACAGGGAATCAGATACGCAGTATTTT,CASSSDRESDTQYF
NA,NA,TRBJ2-3,16,TRBV20-1,TGCAGTGCTACCGCCGGGATTACCAACAAGCCAGATACGCAGTATTTT,CSATAGITNKPDTQYF
NA,NA,TRBJ2-6,13,TRBV28,TGTGCCAGCTCCGGCTCTGGGGCCAACGTCCTGACTTTC,CASSGSGANVLTF
few,TRBD1,TRBJ2-7,13,TRBV29-1,TGCAGCGTCGTAACAGGGGGCGCCGGCGAGCAGTACTTC,CSVVTGGAGEQYF
few,TRBD1,TRBJ1-2,15,TRBV18,TGTGCCAGCTCCTCAATGGGGACAGACAACTATGGCTGCACCTTC,CASSSMGTDNYGCTF
NA,NA,TRBJ2-1,14,TRBV28,TGTGCCAGCAGTGAGCCAGCAAGATACAATGAGCAGTTCTTC,CASSEPARYNEQFF
NA,NA,TRBJ2-1,15,TRBV20-1,TGCAGTGCTAGAGCGGCCGGCGGCTCCTACAATGAGCAGTTCTTC,CSARAAGGSYNEQFF
few,NA,TRBJ2-7,12,TRBV28,TGTGCCAGCAGCCTTTCGACAGAAAGGCAGTACTTC,CASSLSTERQYF
few,NA,TRBJ2-5,15,TRBV5-6,TGTGCCAGCAGCTTGGCTGGAGCATCGTGGGAGACCCAGTACTTC,CASSLAGASWETQYF
few,NA,TRBJ2-5,18,TRBV28,TGTGCCAGCAGTTTCCCACATGATCAATGGGGGTACCAAGAGACCCAGTACTTC,CASSFPHDQWGYQETQYF
NA,NA,TRBJ2-5,13,TRBV5-1,TGCGCCAGCAGCTTGAACTACGAGGAGACCCAGTACTTC,CASSLNYEETQYF
NA,NA,TRBJ1-2,12,TRBV29-1,TGCAGCGTTATGAGGGGGGATTTTGGCTACACCTTC,CSVMRGDFGYTF
few,NA,TRBJ1-1,14,TRBV7-2,TGTGCCAGCAGCTTAGATTCTGAAGCTCCTGAAGCTTTCTTT,CASSLDSEAPEAFF
NA,TRBD2,TRBJ2-1,19,TRBV6-2/TRBV6-3,TGTGCCAGCAGTACCTCCGGGACTAGCGGGAGCTTCCACTACAATGAGCAGTTCTTC,CASSTSGTSGSFHYNEQFF
NA,NA,TRBJ2-7,14,TRBV4-3,TGCGCCAGCAGCCCCACGTATCGCGGGGACGAGCAGTACTTC,CASSPTYRGDEQYF
once,NA,TRBJ2-3,14,TRBV20-1,TGCAGTGCTAGACGGGGACCCAGCACAGATACGCAGTATTTT,CSARRGPSTDTQYF
NA,NA,TRBJ2-7,16,TRBV25-1,TGTGCCAGCAGTGACCGAGGGAGGGGGCATCTCTACGAGCAGTACTTC,CASSDRGRGHLYEQYF
NA,NA,TRBJ1-4,13,TRBV12-3/TRBV12-4,TGTGCCAGCAGTGGCGCAGGGCTCGAAAAACTGTTTTTT,CASSGAGLEKLFF
NA,NA,TRBJ2-1,13,TRBV25-1,TGTGCCAGCAGTGATCCCTCCTACAATGAGCAGTTCTTC,CASSDPSYNEQFF
NA,TRBD2,TRBJ2-5,13,TRBV29-1,TGCAGCGTGGGAGGGGCGGGAGAAGAGACCCAGTACTTC,CSVGGAGEETQYF
NA,TRBD1,TRBJ1-2,16,TRBV11-2,TGTGCCAGCAGCCCCATCCGAACAGGGGAACATTATGGCTACACCTTC,CASSPIRTGEHYGYTF
few,NA,TRBJ2-5,14,TRBV5-1,TGCGCCAGCAGCCCGACCCATGGGAAAGAGACCCAGTACTTC,CASSPTHGKETQYF
few,TRBD2,TRBJ2-6,16,TRBV7-2,TGTGCCAGCAGCCCCATAGCGGGGTCTGTGGCCAACGTCCTGACTTTC,CASSPIAGSVANVLTF
NA,TRBD1,TRBJ2-5,15,TRBV18,TGTGCCAGCTCACCGCCGACAGGGGCAGGGGAGACCCAGTACTTC,CASSPPTGAGETQYF
NA,NA,TRBJ1-5,14,TRBV29-1,TGCAGCGTTGTAGTAGGGAATAGCAATCAGCCCCAGCATTTT,CSVVVGNSNQPQHF
few,NA,TRBJ2-7,14,TRBV29-1,TGCAGCGGAGGGGAAGCGGAACCCCCATACGAGCAGTACTTC,CSGGEAEPPYEQYF
NA,TRBD1,TRBJ1-1,13,TRBV20-1,TGCAGTGCTCCCGGGACAGGGGTCACTGAAGCTTTCTTT,CSAPGTGVTEAFF
NA,NA,TRBJ1-4,15,TRBV20-1,TGCAGTGCTAGGGCAGCAACTGCAACTAATGAAAAACTGTTTTTT,CSARAATATNEKLFF
NA,NA,TRBJ1-1,13,TRBV20-1,TGCAGTGCTAGAGTACCTATGGGACCTGAAGCTTTCTTT,CSARVPMGPEAFF